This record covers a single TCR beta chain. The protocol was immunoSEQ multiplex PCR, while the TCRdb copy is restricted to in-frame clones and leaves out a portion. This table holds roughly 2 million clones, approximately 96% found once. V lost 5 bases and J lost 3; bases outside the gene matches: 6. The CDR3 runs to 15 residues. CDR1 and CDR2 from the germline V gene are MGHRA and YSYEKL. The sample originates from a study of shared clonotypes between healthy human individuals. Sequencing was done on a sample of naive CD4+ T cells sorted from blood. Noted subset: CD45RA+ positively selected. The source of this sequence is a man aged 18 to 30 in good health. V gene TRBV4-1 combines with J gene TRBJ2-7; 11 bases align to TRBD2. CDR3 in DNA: TGCGCCAGCAGCATCATACTAGCGGGAGTCTACGAGCAGTACTTC. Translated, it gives CASSIILAGVYEQYF.